This TCR beta chain appears in the sequencing data of a study of neoadjuvant anti-PD-1 for oral cavity cancer. Whole-study results and caveats: Treg/Th17 ratio rose with pretreatment blood and fell with post-treatment tumor TCRbeta clonality.

TCRdb's copy holds only in-frame clones and misses some; the assay was immunoSEQ multiplex PCR. The table lists roughly 34,000 clones, approximately 90% of them singletons. With regard to this clone: What it recognizes is unknown.

This CDR3 region has 15 residues. The germline V gene has CDR1 SGHDT and CDR2 YYEEEE. V lost 0 bases, J lost 5 bases, and 2 bases stayed unmatched. These oral cavity squamous cell carcinomas were HPV-negative and locally advanced. Material: PBMCs, obtained before nivolumab (anti-PD-1) treatment. This receptor was identified in a person aged 35 to 85 with oral cavity squamous cell carcinoma. The chain recombines TRBV5-6 with TRBJ2-3, with 11 nucleotides matching TRBD2. CDR3 amino acids: CASSLGGLAVDTQYF. The CDR3 nucleotides read TGTGCCAGCAGCTTGGGGGGACTAGCGGTAGATACGCAGTATTTT. Using reference TRBV5-6 and TRBJ2-3 for the parts outside the CDR3, the full variable domain is DAGVTQSPTHLIKTRGQQVTLRCSPKSGHDTVSWYQQALGQGPQFIFQYYEEEERQRGNFPDRFSGHQFPNYSSELNVNALLLGDSALYLCASSLGGLAVDTQYFGPGTRLTVL.